Detailed here is one T cell receptor beta chain. 60 Vbeta and 13 Jbeta primers were used in PCR. The assay was immunoSEQ multiplex PCR, and TCRdb's table has in-frame clones only and misses some. The sample lists about 94,000 clones, roughly 72% occurring once. This entry belongs to a study of cytomegalovirus exposure and HLA in healthy donors. CDR3 length equals 15 residues. V shed 5 bases, J shed 2 bases, and the junction held 8 bases outside the gene matches. Germline V gene sequence: CDR1 MNHEY, CDR2 SMNVEV (reference sequence). The gene calls are TRBV27 and TRBJ2-7; TRBD1 aligns across 8 bases. The sequence was obtained from a man aged 25-45 years in good health and CMV-seropositive. Material: PBMCs. CDR3 residues: CASSQEPGGTYEQYF. The DNA of the CDR3 is TGTGCCAGCAGTCAAGAACCAGGGGGCACCTACGAGCAGTACTTC.